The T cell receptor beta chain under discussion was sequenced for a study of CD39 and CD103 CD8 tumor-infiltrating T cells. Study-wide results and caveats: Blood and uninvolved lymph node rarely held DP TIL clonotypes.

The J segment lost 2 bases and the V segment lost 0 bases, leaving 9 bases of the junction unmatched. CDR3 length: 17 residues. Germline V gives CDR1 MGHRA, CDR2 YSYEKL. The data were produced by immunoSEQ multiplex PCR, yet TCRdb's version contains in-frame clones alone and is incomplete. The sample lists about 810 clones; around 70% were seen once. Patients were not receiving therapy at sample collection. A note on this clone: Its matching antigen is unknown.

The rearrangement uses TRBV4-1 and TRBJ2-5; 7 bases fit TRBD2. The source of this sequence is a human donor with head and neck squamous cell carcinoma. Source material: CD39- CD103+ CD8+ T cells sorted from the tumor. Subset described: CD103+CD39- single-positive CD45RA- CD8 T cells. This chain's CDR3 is CASSQDGLVAFQETQYF. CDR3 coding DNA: TGCGCCAGCAGCCAAGATGGACTAGTGGCCTTTCAAGAGACCCAGTACTTC.